What follows are 25 T cell receptor beta chains derived from one specimen sequenced in a study of beta chain features in type 1 diabetes. The entirety of the isolated RNA underwent reverse transcription, so expressed TCRB transcripts were sequenced. Here immunoSEQ multiplex PCR was the method, and the copy in TCRdb shows in-frame clones only, minus some. The sample contains hundreds of thousands of clones, 11% to 15% of which appear only once. The sequencing input was central memory CD4+ T cells from blood. The receptors stem from a man aged 30 to 39 in good health.

This clone was detected a few times. The chain is built from TRBV19 and TRBJ1-4; D is ambiguous. Trimming left V 4 bases short and J 3 bases short, with 12 bases between. The V gene's germline CDR1 is LNHDA and CDR2 SQIVND (reference sequence). CDR3 length equals 15 residues. The CDR3 coding sequence is TGTGCCAGTAGTACAAAAGGATGGTCTAATGAAAAACTGTTTTTT. It specifies CASSTKGWSNEKLFF.

The chain combines TRBV7-9 with TRBJ2-7; D tentatively reads TRBD1 or TRBD2 (5 bases each). This CDR3 contains 15 residues. V dropped 4 bases and J dropped 2 bases, with 15 bases sitting between them. The germline V gene encodes CDR1 SEHNR and CDR2 FQNEAQ (reference sequence). In DNA form, the CDR3 reads TGTGCCAGCAGCTCAAATACCGGGACGGCCTACGAGCAGTACGTC. It is translated as CASSSNTGTAYEQYV.

The gene calls are TRBV5-4 and TRBJ1-2, with D possibly matching TRBD1 (6 bases). CDR1 and CDR2 (germline): SGHNT, YYREEE (reference sequence). The CDR3 runs 15 residues. Deletions cut 1 base from V and 0 bases from J, with 10 bases between. CDR3 DNA: TGTGCCAGCAGCTTGAACAGGGCTTCTAACTATGGCTACACCTTC. Protein sequence: CASSLNRASNYGYTF.

CDR3 in amino acids: CASSYTGTGQETQYF. In nucleotides, the CDR3 is TGTGCCAGCAGTTACACAGGGACAGGGCAGGAGACCCAGTACTTC. V and J are TRBV6-6 and TRBJ2-5, with 9 bases lining up with TRBD1. CDR1 and CDR2 (germline): MNHNY, SVGAGI (reference sequence). The V and J ends lost 2 bases and 5 bases, in that order; junction bases with no gene match: 6. The CDR3 consists of 15 residues.

This clone has ten or more counts. The chain has TRBV6-1 and TRBJ2-7; D not resolved. Germline values: CDR1 MNHNS, CDR2 SASEGT. The CDR3 is made up of 12 amino acids. Trimming left V 4 bases short and J 3 bases short, with 7 bases between. The CDR3 loop is CASSGGVYEQYV. DNA of the CDR3: TGTGCCAGCAGTGGAGGAGTCTACGAGCAGTACGTC.

The gene calls are TRBV30 and TRBJ1-5, with D hard to call. The V end was cut by 0 bases, the J end by 1 base, with 1 base between. Germline CDR1 GTSNPN, CDR2 SVGIG (reference sequence). CDR3 size: 12 residues. CDR3 sequence reads: CAWSVSNQPQHF. The CDR3 DNA is TGTGCCTGGAGTGTCAGCAATCAGCCCCAGCATTTT.

This chain links TRBV9 with TRBJ2-1; TRBD2 agrees at 10 bases. V lost 0 bases to trimming and J lost 0 bases; unmatched junction nucleotides: 6. The CDR3 is 18 amino acids. CDR1 is SGDLS and CDR2 is YYNGEE in the germline V gene. CDR3 amino acids: CASSVGLAGVSSYNEQFF. The CDR3 DNA reads as TGTGCCAGCAGCGTAGGACTAGCGGGCGTTAGCTCCTACAATGAGCAGTTCTTC.

The V call is TRBV6-5, the J call TRBJ2-7; the match to TRBD2 covers 11 bases. The trim removed 6 bases at V and 0 bases at J, leaving 4 bases unmatched. The CDR3 is 15 residues long. Germline V gene lookup returns CDR1 MNHEY and CDR2 SVGAGI. CDR3 in DNA: TGTGCCAGCAGCTCGACTAGCGGGGTCTCCTACGAGCAGTACTTC. This sequence encodes CASSSTSGVSYEQYF.

This clone was counted a few times. The chain joins TRBV29-1 to TRBJ2-1; 11 bases are a match to TRBD2. The V and J ends lost 6 bases and 10 bases, in that order; junction bases with no gene match: 14. The CDR3 loop spans 15 amino acids. Germline V gives CDR1 SQVTM, CDR2 ANQGSEA. The CDR3 is CSVDSGGGPGQEQFF. The CDR3 nucleotides are TGCAGCGTGGATAGCGGGGGGGGTCCAGGACAGGAGCAGTTCTTC.

The V call is TRBV7-2, the J call TRBJ1-1; a possible D gene is TRBD1 (6 bases). Germline lookup yields CDR1 SGHTA and CDR2 FQGNSA. V lost 1 base and J 1 base, leaving 10 bases between the germline ends. This CDR3 has 15 amino acids. This CDR3 reads CASSLVPGANTEAFF. The CDR3 DNA is TGTGCCAGCAGCTTAGTACCGGGGGCGAACACTGAAGCTTTCTTT.

V is TRBV5-1 and J is TRBJ2-7; 9 positions match TRBD1. Germline V gives CDR1 SGHRS, CDR2 YFSETQ. The V gene end was trimmed by 5 bases and the J gene end by 1 base; junction bases not matched to a gene: 7. The CDR3 is 15 residues long. CDR3 DNA: TGCGCCAGCAGTCCCGGGACAGGGTCGTCCTACGAGCAGTACGTC. It yields the protein CASSPGTGSSYEQYV.

The V and J genes are TRBV7-2 and TRBJ2-3; 7 nucleotides agree with TRBD2. V shed 3 bases, J shed 2 bases, and the junction held 17 bases outside the gene matches. Germline-derived CDR1 and CDR2 are SGHTA and FQGNSA. The length of the CDR3 is 19 residues. CDR3 DNA: TGTGCCAGCAGCTTCGCCCTCTTACCGGGGGGATATGTCACAGATACGCAGTATTTT. It is translated as CASSFALLPGGYVTDTQYF.

As concerns this clone: At one of its ends the junction is not consistent with the germline gene, which may arise from a read error. CDR3 in DNA: TGCGCCAGCAGCCAGGCGGGAGGGCCTGTGGGTAATGAGCAGTTCTTC. This translates into CASSQAGGPVGNEQFF. The genes are TRBV11-2 and TRBJ2-1, with 9 bases aligning to TRBD2. The CDR3 has 16 amino acids. Germline CDR1 is SGHAT and CDR2 is FQNNGV.

This clone was found once. The V and J genes are TRBV27 and TRBJ2-1, with D perhaps matching TRBD1 or TRBD2 (6 bases each). The CDR3 has 15 residues. CDR1 is MNHEY and CDR2 is SMNVEV in the germline V gene (reference sequence). Trimming pared 3 bases from V and 2 bases from J, leaving 11 bases between. The CDR3 protein is CASSFRGTTYNEQFF. In nucleotides, the CDR3 is TGTGCCAGCAGTTTCCGCGGGACAACCTACAATGAGCAGTTCTTC.

In this sample, this clone turned up many times. J is TRBJ2-7 and V is TRBV6-5, with 12 nucleotides matching TRBD2. The CDR3 extends over 15 amino acids. V trimming: 6 bases; J trimming: 5 bases; junction bases outside the gene matches: 8. Germline CDR1 is MNHEY and CDR2 is SVGAGI. CDR3 amino acids: CASSRRLAGVNEQYV. The CDR3 DNA reads as TGTGCCAGCAGCCGGCGACTAGCGGGAGTAAACGAGCAGTACGTC.

This clone has just a few counts. The identical CDR3 is also encoded by other nucleotide sequences in the sample. The J gene is TRBJ2-3, the V gene TRBV30; 7 positions match TRBD1. In germline, CDR1 is GTSNPN, CDR2 SVGIG (reference sequence). This CDR3 comprises 15 residues. After removal of 3 bases from V and 1 base from J, the junction contained 7 bases not matched to a gene. This CDR3 reads CAWSRQGGGTDTQYF. The CDR3 DNA reads as TGTGCCTGGAGCCGACAGGGTGGTGGCACAGATACGCAGTATTTT.

This clone occurred a few times. The CDR3 sequence: CASSSQGWNEKLFF. The CDR3, as DNA: TGTGCCAGCAGTTCCCAGGGGTGGAATGAAAAACTGTTTTTT. V usage is TRBV6-5 and J usage is TRBJ1-4, with D perhaps matching TRBD1 (6 bases). The CDR3 sequence is 14 residues long. Germline V gene sequence: CDR1 MNHEY, CDR2 SVGAGI. Trimming cost V 4 bases and J 5 bases, with 11 bases left between them.

The chain recombines TRBV21-1 with TRBJ2-3; the listed D gene, TRBD1, was not tested against the DNA. TRBV21-1 is annotated as a pseudogene. The CDR3 covers 15 residues. CDR3 in DNA: TGTGCCAGCAGCTCGTGGGACAGGGTAACAGATACGCAGTATTTT. Residues: CASSSWDRVTDTQYF.

The V and J genes are TRBV7-6 and TRBJ2-5, with 8 bases aligning to TRBD2. The V and J ends lost 2 bases and 5 bases, in that order; junction bases with no gene match: 4. CDR1 and CDR2 from the germline V gene are SGHVS and FNYEAQ. This CDR3 is built from 14 residues. DNA for the CDR3: TGTGCCAGCAGCTTAAGTTCTAGCGGGGAGACCCAGTACTTC. Protein product: CASSLSSSGETQYF.

This CDR3 is CASSLAFNTEAFF. The CDR3 nucleotides are TGCGCCAGCAGCTTGGCATTTAACACTGAAGCTTTCTTT. The chain couples TRBV5-1 to TRBJ1-1, with D hard to call. V shed 0 bases and J shed 2 bases, with 5 bases lying between them. Looked up from germline, CDR1 is SGHRS and CDR2 is YFSETQ. The CDR3 runs 13 residues.

The V and J genes are TRBV19 and TRBJ2-3; 12 bases agree with TRBD2. This CDR3 has 16 residues. Germline assignment: CDR1 LNHDA and CDR2 SQIVND (reference sequence). V trimming: 5 bases; J trimming: 5 bases; junction bases outside the gene matches: 8. The CDR3 nucleotides are TGTGCCAGTAGTCGGGCTAGCGGGGGGGCAGGAGATACGCAGTATTTT. It is translated as CASSRASGGAGDTQYF.

This clone came up a few times. V and J are TRBV7-8 and TRBJ2-1, with D hard to call. The germline gives CDR1 SGHVS, CDR2 FQNEAQ. Trimming pared 1 base from V and 6 bases from J, leaving 13 bases between. This CDR3 is built from 15 residues. This CDR3 is CASSLGAALTNEQFF. The CDR3 DNA sequence: TGTGCCAGCAGCTTAGGGGCAGCTCTTACCAATGAGCAGTTCTTC.

This clone occurred a few times. DNA for the CDR3: TGTGCCAGCAGCCCAAGGACACCCAGATGGGAGACCCAGTACTTC. This sequence encodes CASSPRTPRWETQYF. The chain carries TRBV7-2 and TRBJ2-5, with a tentative D call TRBD1 (5 bases). The germline V and J ends were trimmed by 5 bases and 5 bases, with 18 bases remaining between them. Germline-derived CDR1 and CDR2 are SGHTA and FQGNSA. This CDR3 spans 15 amino acids.

A few counts support this clone. This may come from a read error, since a much larger clone is one base off. The identical CDR3 is also encoded by other nucleotide sequences in the sample. The chain joins TRBV14 to TRBJ2-3; D not certain. The CDR3 runs 13 residues. V was cut by 5 bases and J by 1 base, with 7 bases left in between. The germline V gene encodes CDR1 SGHDN and CDR2 FVKESK. The CDR3 is CASSLQGTDTQYF. CDR3 DNA: TGTGCCAGCAGCTTGCAGGGCACAGATACGCAGTATTTT.

The V gene is TRBV5-6, the J gene TRBJ2-5; possibly TRBD1 for D (5 bases). V shed 5 bases and J shed 4 bases, with 12 bases lying between them. The CDR3 length is 13 residues. Germline CDR1 reads SGHDT; CDR2 reads YYEEEE. The CDR3 DNA follows: TGTGCCAGCAGTTCAACGACAGCAGAGACCCAGTACTTC. Its protein is CASSSTTAETQYF.